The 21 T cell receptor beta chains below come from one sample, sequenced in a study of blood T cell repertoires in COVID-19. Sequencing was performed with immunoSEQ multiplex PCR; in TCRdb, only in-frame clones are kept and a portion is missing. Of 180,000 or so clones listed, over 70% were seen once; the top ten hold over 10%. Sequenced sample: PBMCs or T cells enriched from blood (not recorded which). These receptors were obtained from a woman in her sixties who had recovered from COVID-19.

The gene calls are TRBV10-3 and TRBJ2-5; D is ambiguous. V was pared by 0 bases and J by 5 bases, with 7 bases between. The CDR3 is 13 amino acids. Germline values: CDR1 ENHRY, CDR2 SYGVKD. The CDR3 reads CAISESLGETQYF. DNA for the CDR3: TGTGCCATCAGTGAGTCTCTTGGCGAGACCCAGTACTTC.

The CDR3 sequence: CASRRGGSGANVLTF. Written as DNA, the CDR3 is TGTGCCAGCAGAAGAGGGGGCTCTGGGGCCAACGTCCTGACTTTC. The V call is TRBV11-2, the J call TRBJ2-6; D may be TRBD1 (6 bases). In germline, CDR1 is SGHAT, CDR2 FQNNGV. The CDR3 is 15 amino acids. Trimming cost V 6 bases and J 0 bases, with 9 bases left between them.

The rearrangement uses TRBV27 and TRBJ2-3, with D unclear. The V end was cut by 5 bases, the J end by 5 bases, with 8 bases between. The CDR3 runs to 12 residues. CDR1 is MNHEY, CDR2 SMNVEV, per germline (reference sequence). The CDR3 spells CASSLSQDTQYF. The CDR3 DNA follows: TGTGCCAGCAGTCTTAGCCAAGATACGCAGTATTTT.

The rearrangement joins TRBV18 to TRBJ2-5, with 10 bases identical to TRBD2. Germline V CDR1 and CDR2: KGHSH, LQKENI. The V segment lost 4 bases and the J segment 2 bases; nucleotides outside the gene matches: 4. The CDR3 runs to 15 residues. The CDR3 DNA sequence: TGTGCCAGCTCACAACTAGCGGGAAAACAAGAGACCCAGTACTTC. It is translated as CASSQLAGKQETQYF.

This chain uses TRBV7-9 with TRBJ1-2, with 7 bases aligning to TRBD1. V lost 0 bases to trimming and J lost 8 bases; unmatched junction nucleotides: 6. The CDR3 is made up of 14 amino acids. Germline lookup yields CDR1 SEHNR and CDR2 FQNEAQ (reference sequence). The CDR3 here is CASSLATTGEGYTF. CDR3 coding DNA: TGTGCCAGCAGCTTAGCGACTACAGGGGAAGGCTACACCTTC. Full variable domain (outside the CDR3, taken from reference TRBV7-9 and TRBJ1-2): DTGVSQNPRHKITKRGQNVTFRCDPISEHNRLYWYRQTLGQGPEFLTYFQNEAQLEKSRLLSDRFSAERPKGSFSTLEIQRTEQGDSAMYLCASSLATTGEGYTFGSGTRLTVV.

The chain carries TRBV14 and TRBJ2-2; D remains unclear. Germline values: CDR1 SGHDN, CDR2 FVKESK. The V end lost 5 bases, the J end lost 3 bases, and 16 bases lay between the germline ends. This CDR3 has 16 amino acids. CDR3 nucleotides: TGTGCCAGCAGCTCCTTCCTGGGTCGGGACACCGGGGAGCTGTTTTTT. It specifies CASSSFLGRDTGELFF.

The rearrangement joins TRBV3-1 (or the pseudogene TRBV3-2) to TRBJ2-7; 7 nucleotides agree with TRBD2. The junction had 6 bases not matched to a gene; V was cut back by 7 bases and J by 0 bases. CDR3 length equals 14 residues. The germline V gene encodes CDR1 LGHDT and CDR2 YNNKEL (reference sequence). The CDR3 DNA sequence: TGTGCCAGCAAATCGACTAGCTTCTCCTACGAGCAGTACTTC. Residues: CASKSTSFSYEQYF.

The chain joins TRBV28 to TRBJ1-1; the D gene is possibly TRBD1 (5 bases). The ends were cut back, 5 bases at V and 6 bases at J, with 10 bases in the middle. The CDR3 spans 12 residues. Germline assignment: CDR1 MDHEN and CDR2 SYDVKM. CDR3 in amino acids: CASSIRDSEAFF. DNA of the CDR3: TGTGCCAGCAGTATCCGGGACTCTGAAGCTTTCTTT.

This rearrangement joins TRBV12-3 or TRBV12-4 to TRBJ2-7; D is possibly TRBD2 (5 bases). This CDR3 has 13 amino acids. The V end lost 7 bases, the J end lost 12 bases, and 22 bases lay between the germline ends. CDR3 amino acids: CASTRASGGPGYF. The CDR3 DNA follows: TGTGCCAGCACCCGAGCCAGCGGAGGCCCAGGGTACTTC.

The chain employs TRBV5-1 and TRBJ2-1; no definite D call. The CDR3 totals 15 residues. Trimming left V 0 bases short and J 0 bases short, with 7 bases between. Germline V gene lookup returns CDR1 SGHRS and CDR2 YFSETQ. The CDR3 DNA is TGCGCCAGCAGCTTGGCCTCGAGCTCCTACAATGAGCAGTTCTTC. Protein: CASSLASSSYNEQFF.

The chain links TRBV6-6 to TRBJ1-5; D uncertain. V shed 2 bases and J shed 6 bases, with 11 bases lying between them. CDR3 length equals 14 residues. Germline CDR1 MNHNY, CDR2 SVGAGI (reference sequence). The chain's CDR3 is CASSYSPEVQPQHF. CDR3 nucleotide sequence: TGTGCCAGCAGTTACAGCCCGGAGGTTCAGCCCCAGCATTTT.

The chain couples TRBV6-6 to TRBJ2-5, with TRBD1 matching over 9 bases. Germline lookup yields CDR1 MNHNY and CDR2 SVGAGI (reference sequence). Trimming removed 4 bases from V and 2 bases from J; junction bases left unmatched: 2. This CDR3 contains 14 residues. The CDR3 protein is CASSSGTGQETQYF. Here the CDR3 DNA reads TGTGCCAGCAGTTCGGGGACAGGGCAAGAGACCCAGTACTTC.

In nucleotides, the CDR3 is TGTGCCAGCAGTGAAAGAGAGACGGGAGATACGCAGTATTTT. This sequence encodes CASSERETGDTQYF. The chain uses TRBV2 and TRBJ2-3, with no clear D. The V gene lost 2 bases and the J gene lost 5 bases, with 11 bases spanning the gap. CDR1 and CDR2 from the germline V gene are SNHLY and FYNNEI. The CDR3 spans 14 residues.

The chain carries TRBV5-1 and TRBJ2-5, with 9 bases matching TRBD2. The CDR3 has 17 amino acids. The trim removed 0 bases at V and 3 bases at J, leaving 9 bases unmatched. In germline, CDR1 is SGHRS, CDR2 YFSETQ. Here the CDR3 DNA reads TGCGCCAGCAGCTTGGAGGGTAGCGGGAGAGGGGAAGAGACCCAGTACTTC. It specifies CASSLEGSGRGEETQYF.

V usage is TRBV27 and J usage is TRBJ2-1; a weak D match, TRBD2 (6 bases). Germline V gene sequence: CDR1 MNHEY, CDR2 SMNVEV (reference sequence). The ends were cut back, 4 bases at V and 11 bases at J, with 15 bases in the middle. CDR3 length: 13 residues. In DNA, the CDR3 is TGTGCCAGCAGTTCCGCGAGCGGGCGAAAGCAGTTCTTC. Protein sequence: CASSSASGRKQFF.

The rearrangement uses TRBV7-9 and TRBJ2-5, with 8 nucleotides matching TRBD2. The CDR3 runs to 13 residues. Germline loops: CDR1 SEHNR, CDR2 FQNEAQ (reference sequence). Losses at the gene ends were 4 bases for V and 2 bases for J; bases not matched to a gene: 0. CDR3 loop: CASSSSGQETQYF. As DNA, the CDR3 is TGTGCCAGCAGCTCTAGCGGGCAAGAGACCCAGTACTTC. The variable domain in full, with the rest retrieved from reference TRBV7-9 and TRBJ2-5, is DTGVSQNPRHKITKRGQNVTFRCDPISEHNRLYWYRQTLGQGPEFLTYFQNEAQLEKSRLLSDRFSAERPKGSFSTLEIQRTEQGDSAMYLCASSSSGQETQYFGPGTRLLVL.

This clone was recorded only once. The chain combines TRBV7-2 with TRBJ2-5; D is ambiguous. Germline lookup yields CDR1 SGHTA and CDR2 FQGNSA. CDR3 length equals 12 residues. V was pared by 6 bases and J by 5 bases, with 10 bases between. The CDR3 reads CASSLRLETQYF. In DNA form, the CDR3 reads TGTGCCAGCAGTTTGCGGCTGGAGACCCAGTACTTC.

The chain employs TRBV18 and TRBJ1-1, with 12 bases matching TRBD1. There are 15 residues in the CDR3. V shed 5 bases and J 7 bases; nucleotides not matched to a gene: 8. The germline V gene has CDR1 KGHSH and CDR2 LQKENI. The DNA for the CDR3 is TGTGCCAGCTCATCCGGGACAGGGGGCTATATTGAAGCTTTCTTT. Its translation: CASSSGTGGYIEAFF. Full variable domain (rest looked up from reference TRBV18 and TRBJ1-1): NAGVMQNPRHLVRRRGQEARLRCSPMKGHSHVYWYRQLPEEGLKFMVYLQKENIIDESGMPKERFSAEFPKEGPSILRIQQVVRGDSAAYFCASSSGTGGYIEAFFGQGTRLTVV.

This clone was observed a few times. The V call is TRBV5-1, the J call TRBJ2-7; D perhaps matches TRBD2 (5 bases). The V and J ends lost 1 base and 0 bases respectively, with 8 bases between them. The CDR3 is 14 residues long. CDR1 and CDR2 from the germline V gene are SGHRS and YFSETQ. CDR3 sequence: CASSLLGSSYEQYF. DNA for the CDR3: TGCGCCAGCAGCTTGTTGGGGAGCTCCTACGAGCAGTACTTC.

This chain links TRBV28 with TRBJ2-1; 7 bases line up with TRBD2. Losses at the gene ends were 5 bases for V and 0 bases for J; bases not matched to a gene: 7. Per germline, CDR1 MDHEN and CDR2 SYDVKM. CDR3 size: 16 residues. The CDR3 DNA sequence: TGTGCCAGCAGTAACAGCGGGATTATCTCCTACAATGAGCAGTTCTTC. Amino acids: CASSNSGIISYNEQFF.

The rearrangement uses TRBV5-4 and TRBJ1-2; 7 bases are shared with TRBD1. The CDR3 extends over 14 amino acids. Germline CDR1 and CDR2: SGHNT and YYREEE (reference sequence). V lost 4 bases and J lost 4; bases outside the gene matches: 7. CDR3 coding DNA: TGTGCCAGCAGCGCGGGACAGTCGATCTATGGCTACACCTTC. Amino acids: CASSAGQSIYGYTF.